A selection of T cell receptor beta chains follows, all from one sample in a study of T cells of healthy individuals. One entry per CDR3 protein results from TCRdb running MiXCR on the 5' RACE reads. The sample shows 53,000 or so distinct CDR3 sequences, approximately 14% of them seen only once. These receptors were obtained from a human donor in good health. The CDR3 runs from the conserved cysteine through the conserved F or W. The D gene is left open where the match is weak. Clone size is given for some rows only: seen once, a few or many times, or a class if the clone is expanded.

d_gene: TRBD2; v_gene: TRBV6-2/TRBV6-3; abundance: few; j_gene: TRBJ2-3; CDR3aa: CASSYSRLAGGGYVADTQYF; CDR3nt: TGTGCCAGCAGTTACTCGAGACTAGCGGGAGGCGGTTATGTGGCAGATACGCAGTATTTT
d_gene: NA; v_gene: TRBV7-2; abundance: many; j_gene: TRBJ1-4; CDR3aa: CASRGRNLNEKLFF; CDR3nt: TGTGCCAGCAGAGGGAGGAACCTTAATGAAAAACTGTTTTTT
d_gene: TRBD1; v_gene: TRBV7-2; abundance: NA; j_gene: TRBJ2-7; CDR3aa: CASSLILTGGEQYF; CDR3nt: TGTGCCAGCAGCTTAATCCTGACAGGGGGCGAGCAGTACTTC
d_gene: NA; v_gene: TRBV20-1; abundance: many; j_gene: TRBJ1-1; CDR3aa: CSAREGGGLNTEAFF; CDR3nt: TGCAGTGCTAGAGAAGGTGGGGGGCTGAACACTGAAGCTTTCTTT
d_gene: NA; v_gene: TRBV10-2; abundance: once; j_gene: TRBJ2-7; CDR3aa: CASSEWGSGYEQYF; CDR3nt: TGCGCCAGCAGTGAGTGGGGTAGCGGCTACGAGCAGTACTTC
d_gene: NA; v_gene: TRBV5-1; abundance: NA; j_gene: TRBJ1-1; CDR3aa: CASSLETATNEAFF; CDR3nt: TGCGCCAGCAGCTTGGAAACAGCTACTAATGAAGCTTTCTTT
d_gene: NA; v_gene: TRBV10-3; abundance: few; j_gene: TRBJ1-1; CDR3aa: CAISETVYTEAFF; CDR3nt: TGTGCCATCAGTGAAACGGTTTACACTGAAGCTTTCTTT
d_gene: NA; v_gene: TRBV4-3; abundance: few; j_gene: TRBJ1-5; CDR3aa: CASSQDAGPHQPQHF; CDR3nt: TGCGCCAGCAGCCAAGATGCAGGTCCGCATCAGCCCCAGCATTTT
d_gene: NA; v_gene: TRBV5-6; abundance: few; j_gene: TRBJ1-2; CDR3aa: CASSLGGRYGYTF; CDR3nt: TGTGCCAGCAGCTTAGGGGGACGCTATGGCTACACCTTC
d_gene: TRBD2; v_gene: TRBV9; abundance: NA; j_gene: TRBJ2-5; CDR3aa: CASSVGSGIVETQYF; CDR3nt: TGTGCCAGCAGCGTAGGTAGCGGGATTGTCGAGACCCAGTACTTC
d_gene: NA; v_gene: TRBV10-3; abundance: few; j_gene: TRBJ2-1; CDR3aa: CAISPAGHAGSYNEQFF; CDR3nt: TGTGCCATCAGTCCCGCCGGACACGCGGGCTCCTACAATGAGCAGTTCTTC
d_gene: NA; v_gene: TRBV25-1; abundance: few; j_gene: TRBJ2-3; CDR3aa: CASSEWGTVSTDTQYF; CDR3nt: TGTGCCAGCAGTGAATGGGGGACCGTAAGCACAGATACGCAGTATTTT
d_gene: NA; v_gene: TRBV7-2; abundance: many; j_gene: TRBJ2-3; CDR3aa: CASSLVGSVVSDTQYF; CDR3nt: TGTGCCAGCAGCTTAGTTGGTAGCGTAGTGAGCGATACGCAGTATTTT
d_gene: NA; v_gene: TRBV5-5; abundance: many; j_gene: TRBJ2-4; CDR3aa: CASSLKVAKNIQYF; CDR3nt: TGTGCCAGCAGCTTGAAGGTAGCCAAAAACATTCAGTACTTC
d_gene: NA; v_gene: TRBV7-9; abundance: many; j_gene: TRBJ1-2; CDR3aa: CASSSTDHGYTF; CDR3nt: TGTGCCAGCAGCTCGACGGACCATGGCTACACCTTC
d_gene: NA; v_gene: TRBV9; abundance: many; j_gene: TRBJ1-5; CDR3aa: CASSQGTLGNQPQHF; CDR3nt: TGTGCCAGCAGCCAGGGGACATTGGGCAATCAGCCCCAGCATTTT
d_gene: TRBD1; v_gene: TRBV29-1; abundance: few; j_gene: TRBJ2-5; CDR3aa: CSVEGQGARETQYF; CDR3nt: TGCAGCGTTGAGGGACAGGGGGCGAGAGAGACCCAGTACTTC
d_gene: TRBD1; v_gene: TRBV7-6; abundance: many; j_gene: TRBJ1-2; CDR3aa: CASSQDRGLDGYTF; CDR3nt: TGTGCCAGCAGCCAGGACAGGGGGCTGGATGGCTACACCTTC
d_gene: NA; v_gene: TRBV4-1; abundance: few; j_gene: TRBJ2-2; CDR3aa: CASSLGHGNTGELFF; CDR3nt: TGCGCCAGCAGCTTGGGACACGGAAACACCGGGGAGCTGTTTTTT
d_gene: NA; v_gene: TRBV7-2; abundance: NA; j_gene: TRBJ2-7; CDR3aa: CASSAAGVTYEQYF; CDR3nt: TGTGCCAGCAGCGCCGCCGGCGTAACCTACGAGCAGTACTTC
d_gene: NA; v_gene: TRBV6-6; abundance: many; j_gene: TRBJ1-1; CDR3aa: CASRLDRNTEAFF; CDR3nt: TGTGCCAGCAGGTTGGACAGGAACACTGAAGCTTTCTTT
d_gene: TRBD1; v_gene: TRBV11-1; abundance: NA; j_gene: TRBJ1-1; CDR3aa: CASSLGQGSRGEAFF; CDR3nt: TGTGCCAGCAGCCTAGGACAGGGCTCCCGGGGTGAAGCTTTCTTT
d_gene: NA; v_gene: TRBV6-5; abundance: NA; j_gene: TRBJ1-4; CDR3aa: CASSLRGTNEKLFF; CDR3nt: TGTGCCAGCAGTTTGAGGGGGACTAATGAAAAACTGTTTTTT
d_gene: NA; v_gene: TRBV5-1; abundance: NA; j_gene: TRBJ2-7; CDR3aa: CASSLGQVTYEQYF; CDR3nt: TGCGCCAGCAGCTTGGGACAGGTGACCTACGAGCAGTACTTC
d_gene: TRBD1; v_gene: TRBV7-2; abundance: few; j_gene: TRBJ1-1; CDR3aa: CASKIQGSGTEAFF; CDR3nt: TGTGCCAGCAAAATACAGGGGTCGGGCACTGAAGCTTTCTTT
d_gene: TRBD1; v_gene: TRBV6-6; abundance: many; j_gene: TRBJ2-5; CDR3aa: CASSYSNRGPETQYF; CDR3nt: TGTGCCAGCAGTTACTCGAACAGGGGACCGGAGACCCAGTACTTC
d_gene: TRBD1; v_gene: TRBV19; abundance: many; j_gene: TRBJ2-5; CDR3aa: CASRDTGQGDAETQYF; CDR3nt: TGTGCCAGTAGAGATACGGGACAGGGGGATGCGGAGACCCAGTACTTC
d_gene: NA; v_gene: TRBV19; abundance: NA; j_gene: TRBJ1-1; CDR3aa: CASTADSLNFMNTEAFF; CDR3nt: TGTGCCAGTACCGCGGACAGCTTAAACTTTATGAACACTGAAGCTTTCTTT
d_gene: TRBD1; v_gene: TRBV5-5; abundance: NA; j_gene: TRBJ1-4; CDR3aa: CASRSDRLEKLFF; CDR3nt: TGTGCCAGCAGATCGGACAGGTTGGAAAAACTGTTTTTT
d_gene: TRBD2; v_gene: TRBV11-2; abundance: few; j_gene: TRBJ2-7; CDR3aa: CASSLEPSGSYEQYF; CDR3nt: TGTGCCAGCAGCTTAGAGCCTAGCGGCTCCTACGAGCAGTACTTC
d_gene: TRBD1; v_gene: TRBV2; abundance: many; j_gene: TRBJ2-3; CDR3aa: CASLGQGTDTQYF; CDR3nt: TGTGCCAGCTTAGGACAGGGCACAGATACGCAGTATTTT